The T cell receptor beta chain described here comes from a study of cytomegalovirus exposure and HLA in healthy donors. Looking at the study overall: Of roughly 400 genotyped donors, 80% to 85% grouped in the Caucasian-associated ancestry cluster.

Researchers ran the PCR with 60 Vbeta and 13 Jbeta primers. Repertoires were generated with immunoSEQ multiplex PCR, while TCRdb's copy carries only in-frame clones and drops some. Of about 180,000 clones listed, about 85% are singletons. Study-level results: HLA-A and HLA-B allele assignments for most subjects were reportedly predicted accurately using TCR beta sequences. TCR beta chains numbering more than 150 were designated cytomegalovirus-associated.

A note on this clone: Its antigen is not known.

This CDR3 has 15 amino acids. V lost 0 bases and J 5 bases, leaving 14 bases between the germline ends. Per germline, CDR1 KGHSH and CDR2 LQKENI. The sequence was obtained from a girl aged 10-17 years in good health and CMV-seropositive. Sequenced input: PBMCs. This rearrangement joins TRBV18 to TRBJ2-7; D may be TRBD1 (5 bases). The CDR3 DNA reads as TGTGCCAGCTCACCACCGTCCCAGGGTGGCGACGAGCAGTACTTC. This codes for CASSPPSQGGDEQYF. Supplemented by reference TRBV18 and TRBJ2-7, the full variable domain reads NAGVMQNPRHLVRRRGQEARLRCSPMKGHSHVYWYRQLPEEGLKFMVYLQKENIIDESGMPKERFSAEFPKEGPSILRIQQVVRGDSAAYFCASSPPSQGGDEQYFGPGTRLTVT.